The next 11 T cell receptor beta chains were all read from a single sample in a study of CD8 T cells in ankylosing spondylitis. TCRdb redid the calling of the 5' RACE reads with MiXCR, one entry per CDR3 protein. The table includes approximately 250,000 distinct CDR3 sequences, 20% to 30% detected once. The source material was blood, either unsorted or a sorted T cell fraction (not recorded which). The receptors derive from a male donor with ankylosing spondylitis or in good health (not recorded which).

The sample holds a few counts of this clonotype. The CDR3 DNA is TGTGCCAGCAAAGATGTGGGCTCCTACAATGAGCAGTTCTTC. Its translation is CASKDVGSYNEQFF. The chain joins TRBV2 to TRBJ2-1; the D is unclear. The CDR3 has 14 amino acids. Trimming stripped 7 bases from V and 0 bases from J, with 10 bases between. The germline gives CDR1 SNHLY, CDR2 FYNNEI.

This clonotype was seen many times. V and J are TRBV9 and TRBJ2-1; 15 bases agree with TRBD2. Germline CDR1 SGDLS, CDR2 YYNGEE. CDR3 length equals 15 residues. Trimming cost V 3 bases and J 9 bases; bases outside gene matches: 4. DNA of the CDR3: TGTGCCAGCAGCGGAGGACTAGCGGGGGGGGGTGAGCAGTTCTTC. It codes for CASSGGLAGGGEQFF.

This clonotype was found many times. CDR3 sequence: CSAIAGTSGGDGDTQYF. CDR3 nucleotide sequence: TGCAGTGCTATAGCCGGGACTAGCGGGGGGGACGGAGATACGCAGTATTTT. The V gene is TRBV20-1, the J gene TRBJ2-3; 16 positions match TRBD2. The trim removed 4 bases at V and 5 bases at J, leaving 9 bases unmatched. The CDR3 consists of 17 residues. CDR1 and CDR2 (germline): DFQATT, SNEGSKA (reference sequence).

The table lists this clonotype with a few counts. The chain uses TRBV11-2 and TRBJ1-5; D is possibly TRBD1 (6 bases). The V gene's germline CDR1 is SGHAT and CDR2 FQNNGV. Between the trimmed V and J ends, which lost 4 bases and 7 bases, there was a span of 11 bases. This CDR3 has 13 residues. CDR3 sequence: CASSSQQGQPQHF. CDR3 DNA sequence: TGTGCCAGCAGCTCACAACAGGGCCAGCCCCAGCATTTT.

This clonotype was observed at least ten times. This chain links TRBV2 with TRBJ2-3; TRBD2 is a possible D gene (6 bases). With 8 bases removed from V and 2 bases from J, the gap between germline ends came to 14 bases. Germline V gene data show CDR1 as SNHLY and CDR2 as FYNNEI. The CDR3 has 14 amino acids. CDR3 in DNA: TGTGCCAGCCTCCGGGACTCCCTCACAGATACGCAGTATTTT. It yields the protein CASLRDSLTDTQYF.

There are many counts of this clonotype. The V gene is TRBV12-3 or TRBV12-4, the J gene TRBJ2-3; 7 bases agree with TRBD2. The CDR3 length is 12 residues. The ends lost 8 bases at V and 5 bases at J; junction bases unmatched: 4. For the CDR3, the DNA is TGTGCCAGCGGGGGGGTGGGAGATACGCAGTATTTT. Translation gives CASGGVGDTQYF.

This clonotype was seen more than once but under ten times. V is TRBV7-7 and J is TRBJ2-7; D is uncertain. V was clipped by 4 bases and J by 3 bases, with 19 bases between them. CDR1 SSHAT and CDR2 FNYEAQ come from the germline V gene (reference sequence). This CDR3 contains 16 residues. The CDR3 protein is CASSSPRQALIYEQYF. The CDR3 nucleotides are TGTGCCAGCAGCTCCCCCCGGCAGGCTCTTATCTACGAGCAGTACTTC.

The chain has TRBV19 and TRBJ2-1, with TRBD2 matching 7 bases. The CDR3 length is 17 residues. V was pared by 7 bases and J by 3 bases, with 15 bases of the junction left unmatched. The germline V gene encodes CDR1 LNHDA and CDR2 SQIVND (reference sequence). In DNA form, the CDR3 reads TGTGCCAGTATGACCTTCCGGCCCGGGGAGGGCTACAATGAGCAGTTCTTC. As protein: CASMTFRPGEGYNEQFF. Together with reference TRBV19 and TRBJ2-1, the CDR3 gives the full variable domain: DGGITQSPKYLFRKEGQNVTLSCEQNLNHDAMYWYRQDPGQGLRLIYYSQIVNDFQKGDIAEGYSVSREKKESFPLTVTSAQKNPTAFYLCASMTFRPGEGYNEQFFGPGTRLTVL.

The gene calls are TRBV12-3 or TRBV12-4 and TRBJ1-4; D ambiguous. V was trimmed by 7 bases and J by 7 bases, leaving 7 bases between them. This CDR3 has 11 amino acids. In DNA form, the CDR3 reads TGTGCCAGCAAAGGGCGTGAAAAACTGTTTTTT. Its translation is CASKGREKLFF.

This clonotype appeared many times. The chain uses TRBV20-1 and TRBJ2-7, with a weak D call TRBD1 (5 bases). V dropped 3 bases and J dropped 2 bases, with 14 bases sitting between them. This CDR3 has 14 residues. Germline V CDR1 and CDR2: DFQATT, SNEGSKA (reference sequence). CDR3: CSASPTGPAYEQYF. The CDR3 nucleotides are TGCAGTGCTAGCCCTACAGGCCCTGCCTACGAGCAGTACTTC.

This clonotype came up a few times. At one end, the junction sequence differs from germline, possibly due to a read error. The CDR3, as DNA: TGCGCCAGCACCCAGGACAGGTCCCCCCCTAGGCACTTC. Its translation is CASTQDRSPPRHF. The V gene is TRBV5-1, the J gene TRBJ2-7; TRBD1 matches 7 bases. The CDR3 has 13 amino acids. The germline CDR1 and CDR2 sequences are SGHRS and YFSETQ.